The clone carrying this TCR beta chain was observed a handful of times. Its matching antigen is unknown. Clones were read by immunoSEQ multiplex PCR, and TCRdb kept only the in-frame ones, dropping some. The sample carries 9,000 to 10,000 clones, 70% to 90% recorded once. This specimen belongs to a study of graft-versus-host responses after intestinal transplantation. Study observations and caveats: The marrow of recipients harbored GvH clones, and ileum or blood showed some of them first. Levels of circulating GvH clones at their peak were associated with early post-transplant HvG declines.

Tissue processing of the graft released intraepithelial and lamina propria lymphocytes from it. The length of the CDR3 is 14 residues. The germline V gene encodes CDR1 SGHAT and CDR2 FQNNGV. V lost 1 base to trimming and J lost 1 base, with 7 bases between them. The material sequenced was ileum tissue, taken roughly 700 days after intestinal transplantation. The receptor's source is a human patient who received an intestinal transplant, so some T cells may come from the graft donor. The chain carries TRBV11-2 and TRBJ1-1; D remains unclear. The CDR3 region has the DNA TGTGCCAGCAGCTTAGTACTACAGAACACTGAAGCTTTCTTT. Translating it yields CASSLVLQNTEAFF.